At least ten counts were recorded for the clone carrying this T cell receptor beta chain. TCRdb recomputed calls from the 5' RACE reads with MiXCR, one row per CDR3 protein. The sample has about 200,000 distinct CDR3 sequences, roughly 9.4% seen once. The CDR3 length is 16 residues. V was clipped by 4 bases and J by 2 bases, with 15 bases between them. Healthy Caucasians provided all donations. This sample is part of a study of identical twins. Sequencing was performed on memory (CD45RO+) T cells sorted from blood. The receptor was isolated from a woman aged 18 to 35 in good health. The V gene is TRBV12-3 or TRBV12-4, the J gene TRBJ1-5; D unresolved. This CDR3 reads CASSSREGGGNQPQHF. The CDR3 coding sequence is TGTGCCAGCAGTTCCCGGGAAGGAGGAGGCAATCAGCCCCAGCATTTT.